In its sample, the clone carrying this T cell receptor (beta chain) was seen once. Its antigen remains unknown. Measured with immunoSEQ multiplex PCR; TCRdb has only the in-frame clones, and not every one. This table has roughly 2.5 million clones, roughly 92% appearing once. The length of the CDR3 is 15 residues. Per the germline V gene, CDR1 is SGHNT and CDR2 is YYREEE (reference sequence). J was trimmed by 7 bases and V by 1 base; bases with no gene match: 6. The entry originates in a study of shared clonotypes between healthy human individuals. Study-wide findings and caveats: Few donors limited the genetic and exposure-history diversity represented.

This TCR derives from a man in his late teens or twenties in good health. The chain has TRBV5-4 and TRBJ2-1; TRBD1 aligns across 9 bases. Source material: naive CD4+ T cells sorted from blood. Specified subset: CD45RA+ positively selected. DNA for the CDR3: TGTGCCAGCAGCTTGACAGGGGGCGTAGGTAATGAGCAGTTCTTC. It translates to CASSLTGGVGNEQFF.